This T cell receptor beta chain was sequenced in a study of blood T cell repertoires in COVID-19. Background on the study: Acute and convalescent COVID-19 samples came from the United States, Italy and Spain.

Only in-frame clones appear in the TCRdb table, and some are missing; sequencing was by immunoSEQ multiplex PCR. The sample shows 240,000 or so clones, just under 85% of them seen only once. The CDR3 covers 14 residues. Germline CDR1 MDHEN, CDR2 SYDVKM. The ends lost 7 bases at V and 5 bases at J; junction bases unmatched: 9. The chain combines TRBV28 with TRBJ1-1; 8 positions match TRBD1. This clonotype was sampled from a woman of 80 years or more with acute or convalescent COVID-19. Sequencing input: peripheral blood. CDR3 in amino acids: CASTPGQARTEAFF. In nucleotides, the CDR3 is TGTGCCAGCACGCCGGGACAGGCGAGAACTGAAGCTTTCTTT.